This T cell receptor (beta chain) appears in the sequencing data of a study of OX40 agonist ivuxolimab in advanced cancers. Looked up from germline, CDR1 is SGDLS and CDR2 is YYNGEE. Trimming removed 0 bases at V and 0 bases at J, with 12 bases between. The CDR3 runs 16 residues. This table comes from immunoSEQ multiplex PCR, and its TCRdb copy is limited to in-frame clones, with some not included. The data show 75,000 to 100,000 clones, under 95% seen once. This material consisted of CD4+ or CD8+ T cells sorted from blood, taken in a trial of the OX40 agonist ivuxolimab. The clonotype comes from an adult with an advanced solid tumor such as melanoma, head and neck, liver or kidney cancer. The J gene is TRBJ1-1, the V gene TRBV9; a weak D match, TRBD1 (6 bases). The CDR3 region is CASSVAGGAMNTEAFF. The CDR3 DNA reads TGTGCCAGCAGCGTAGCCGGGGGGGCCATGAACACTGAAGCTTTCTTT.